The clone carrying this TCR beta chain was seen only a few times. Germline V gene sequence: CDR1 MNHEY, CDR2 SMNVEV (reference sequence). There are 14 residues in the CDR3. Deletions cut 8 bases from V and 5 bases from J, with 18 bases between. This specimen comes from a study of cytomegalovirus exposure and HLA in healthy donors. The PCR made use of 60 Vbeta and 13 Jbeta primers. Measured with immunoSEQ multiplex PCR; TCRdb has only the in-frame clones, and not every one. This table holds 100,000 to 150,000 clones, 65% to 80% found once. The origin of this receptor is a man aged 25 to 40 in good health and CMV-seronegative. Source material: PBMCs. J is TRBJ1-2 and V is TRBV27; D gene uncertain. The CDR3 DNA reads as TGTGCCAGCCCGACCCATGCAGACTTTTATGGCTACACCTTC. Translation gives CASPTHADFYGYTF.